This TCR beta chain was obtained from a study of OX40 agonist ivuxolimab in advanced cancers. Sequencing was performed with immunoSEQ multiplex PCR; in TCRdb, only in-frame clones are kept and a portion is missing. The data show just over 90,000 clones, 92% seen once. Trimming removed 5 bases at V and 2 bases at J, with 12 bases between. The CDR3 has 14 residues. The germline gives CDR1 MNHEY, CDR2 SMNVEV (reference sequence). The sequenced sample was CD4+ or CD8+ T cells sorted from blood, obtained in a trial of the OX40 agonist ivuxolimab. This TCR was sampled from an adult with an advanced solid tumor such as melanoma, head and neck, liver or kidney cancer. The chain links TRBV27 to TRBJ1-2, with D unresolved. CDR3 in DNA: TGTGCCAGCAGTCCCCGACTGATGAACTATGGCTACACCTTC. Its translation is CASSPRLMNYGYTF.